Below are 25 T cell receptor beta chains sequenced from a single sample in a study of technical replicates of blood from a few donors. Here immunoSEQ multiplex PCR was the method, and the copy in TCRdb shows in-frame clones only, minus some. The sample gives around 63,000 clones, over 90% of which show up once; 3.5% to 5% is in the top ten. The sample comprised PBMCs. The receptor source for this set is a human donor in good health. Some clones in this sample may be carry-over from other donors' samples.

The chain combines TRBV5-1 with TRBJ2-1; no reliable D call. The CDR3 covers 14 residues. Germline-derived CDR1 and CDR2 are SGHRS and YFSETQ. V lost 7 bases and J 5 bases, leaving 16 bases between the germline ends. The CDR3 coding sequence is TGCGCCAGCCGCTACCAGGCATCTAACAATGAGCAGTTCTTC. Protein sequence: CASRYQASNNEQFF.

With regard to this clone: In the same sample, other DNA sequences code for this CDR3. The chain uses TRBV5-1 and TRBJ1-2; the D gene is possibly TRBD1 (6 bases). From germline, CDR1 is SGHRS and CDR2 YFSETQ. This CDR3 is 13 amino acids long. The V end lost 3 bases, the J end lost 0 bases, and 6 bases lay between the germline ends. The CDR3 sequence is CASSWDTNYGYTF. The CDR3 DNA sequence: TGCGCCAGCAGCTGGGACACTAACTATGGCTACACCTTC.

The V and J genes are TRBV7-9 and TRBJ2-5; D might be TRBD1 (6 bases). This CDR3 has 15 amino acids. The germline CDR1 and CDR2 sequences are SEHNR and FQNEAQ (reference sequence). Deletions cut 5 bases from V and 5 bases from J, with 18 bases between. The CDR3 region is CASSPQTGLGETQYF. The CDR3 bases are TGTGCCAGCAGCCCTCAAACAGGGCTAGGGGAGACCCAGTACTTC. The variable domain in full, with the rest retrieved from reference TRBV7-9 and TRBJ2-5, is DTGVSQNPRHKITKRGQNVTFRCDPISEHNRLYWYRQTLGQGPEFLTYFQNEAQLEKSRLLSDRFSAERPKGSFSTLEIQRTEQGDSAMYLCASSPQTGLGETQYFGPGTRLLVL.

J is TRBJ2-3 and V is TRBV2, with 12 bases that match TRBD2. Germline CDR1 reads SNHLY; CDR2 reads FYNNEI. Germline trimming cut 6 bases from V and 5 bases from J; bases unmatched to any gene: 6. This CDR3 spans 15 amino acids. The CDR3 bases are TGTGCCAGCAGGGTGACTAGCGGGGGCGTAGATACGCAGTATTTT. Translating gives CASRVTSGGVDTQYF.

CDR3 protein: CASRRRGLLGGYTF. CDR3 nucleotide sequence: TGTGCCAGCCGACGTAGGGGGCTCTTAGGTGGCTACACCTTC. V is TRBV21-1 and J is TRBJ1-2; TRBD1 reflects the table's D call only, with no check against the DNA. TRBV21-1 constitutes a pseudogene. CDR3 length: 14 residues.

The gene calls are TRBV29-1 and TRBJ2-7, with 10 bases fitting TRBD2. V trimming: 7 bases; J trimming: 5 bases; junction bases outside the gene matches: 8. Germline CDR1 is SQVTM and CDR2 is ANQGSEA. The CDR3 runs 13 residues. The CDR3 DNA sequence: TGCAGCGGAGCGGGAGGGCTCGGGAACGAGCAGTACTTC. Its protein is CSGAGGLGNEQYF.

This clone has only a few counts. The chain uses TRBV30 and TRBJ1-1; tentatively, D is TRBD1 (5 bases). Germline V gene sequence: CDR1 GTSNPN, CDR2 SVGIG (reference sequence). CDR3 length: 14 amino acids. The ends were cut back, 2 bases at V and 0 bases at J, with 10 bases in the middle. CDR3 in amino acids: CAWSPGLMNTEAFF. As DNA, the CDR3 is TGTGCCTGGAGTCCGGGACTCATGAACACTGAAGCTTTCTTT.

The chain links TRBV9 to TRBJ2-7; possible D gene TRBD2, 6 bases. The CDR3 covers 17 residues. Trimming removed 0 bases from V and 0 bases from J, with 16 bases in between. CDR1 is SGDLS, CDR2 YYNGEE, per germline. CDR3 sequence (DNA): TGTGCCAGCAGCGTAGCAGGTGCCGCGGGAAGCTCCTACGAGCAGTACTTC. Amino acids: CASSVAGAAGSSYEQYF.

CDR3 region: CASSRWPVAGGYEQYF. The CDR3 coding sequence is TGTGCCAGCAGCCGCTGGCCAGTTGCGGGGGGGTACGAGCAGTACTTC. This sequence joins TRBV2 and TRBJ2-7; 9 bases fit TRBD2. The CDR3 is 16 residues long. V lost 6 bases and J lost 4; bases outside the gene matches: 13. Looked up from germline, CDR1 is SNHLY and CDR2 is FYNNEI.

J is TRBJ2-7 and V is TRBV21-1; the DNA was not used to check the table's D call, TRBD2. TRBV21-1 is shown as a pseudogene. The CDR3 runs 19 residues. CDR3 nucleotides: TGTGCCAGCAGCAATGTAACGTGGCGGGGAATCCTAGGTTCCTACGAGCAGTACTTC. Its protein product is CASSNVTWRGILGSYEQYF.

The chain carries TRBV18 and TRBJ1-1; perhaps TRBD1 as D (5 bases). This CDR3 contains 15 residues. Germline CDR1 reads KGHSH; CDR2 reads LQKENI. V was clipped by 1 base and J by 3 bases, with 12 bases between them. CDR3 amino acids: CASSPLGGEDTEAFF. As DNA, the CDR3 is TGTGCCAGCTCACCACTAGGAGGGGAAGACACTGAAGCTTTCTTT.

The genes are TRBV7-6 and TRBJ2-7, with TRBD1 identical over 7 bases. The CDR3 contains 14 residues. The germline CDR1 and CDR2 sequences are SGHVS and FNYEAQ. The V gene end was trimmed by 8 bases and the J gene end by 0 bases; junction bases not matched to a gene: 7. The CDR3 loop is CASGKTGNSYEQYF. The CDR3 DNA follows: TGTGCCAGCGGAAAGACAGGGAACTCCTACGAGCAGTACTTC. Looking up the rest from reference TRBV7-6 and TRBJ2-7 gives the full variable domain: GAGVSQSPRYKVTKRGQDVALRCDPISGHVSLYWYRQALGQGPEFLTYFNYEAQQDKSGLPNDRFSAERPEGSISTLTIQRTEQRDSAMYRCASGKTGNSYEQYFGPGTRLTVT.

A word on this clone: Germline and junction disagree at one end, which may indicate a read error. V and J are TRBV7-2 and TRBJ1-1; D is perhaps TRBD1 (5 bases). Germline V gene data show CDR1 as SGHTA and CDR2 as FQGNSA. CDR3 length: 15 residues. CDR3 nucleotides: TGCGCCAGCAGCTTTTTGGGGGAGGGGTACACTGAAGCTTTCTTT. Encoded protein: CASSFLGEGYTEAFF.

The V and J genes are TRBV7-8 and TRBJ1-1; no clear D gene. This CDR3 contains 15 residues. The germline V gene has CDR1 SGHVS and CDR2 FQNEAQ. V lost 1 base to trimming and J lost 0 bases, with 9 bases between them. As DNA, the CDR3 is TGTGCCAGCAGCTTAGAGGCGGATTTGAACACTGAAGCTTTCTTT. Protein product: CASSLEADLNTEAFF.

The V and J genes are TRBV18 and TRBJ1-1, with TRBD1 identical over 7 bases. This CDR3 comprises 13 residues. From germline, CDR1 is KGHSH and CDR2 LQKENI. V dropped 6 bases and J dropped 3; count of bases not matched to a gene: 4. The CDR3 DNA follows: TGTGCCAGCTCCGGACAGGATTACACTGAAGCTTTCTTT. The encoded protein is CASSGQDYTEAFF.

This chain uses TRBV7-3 with TRBJ2-7, with D possibly being TRBD1 (5 bases). In germline, CDR1 is SGHTA, CDR2 FQGTGA. The CDR3 runs 13 residues. With 5 bases removed from V and 5 bases from J, the gap between germline ends came to 13 bases. The CDR3 is CASSVSQGHEQYF. In DNA, the CDR3 is TGTGCCAGCAGCGTGAGTCAGGGCCACGAGCAGTACTTC.

The chain has TRBV5-1 and TRBJ1-1; TRBD1 aligns across 9 bases. Trimming cost V 7 bases and J 4 bases; bases outside gene matches: 8. The CDR3 spans 14 residues. Germline CDR1 is SGHRS and CDR2 is YFSETQ. The CDR3 DNA reads TGCGCCAGCCACCAGACAGGGGGTAGCACTGAAGCTTTCTTT. Amino acids: CASHQTGGSTEAFF.

The V call is TRBV5-4, the J call TRBJ2-7; TRBD2 might be the D (5 bases). This CDR3 comprises 14 residues. Germline lookup yields CDR1 SGHNT and CDR2 YYREEE (reference sequence). Trimming removed 0 bases at V and 9 bases at J, with 16 bases between. This CDR3 is CASSLAGNRVGQYF. In DNA form, the CDR3 reads TGTGCCAGCAGCTTGGCCGGGAATAGGGTGGGGCAGTACTTC. Variable domain in full (rest from reference TRBV5-4 and TRBJ2-7): ETGVTQSPTHLIKTRGQQVTLRCSSQSGHNTVSWYQQALGQGPQFIFQYYREEENGRGNFPPRFSGLQFPNYSSELNVNALELDDSALYLCASSLAGNRVGQYFGPGTRLTVT.

The chain couples TRBV19 to TRBJ2-7; D might be TRBD1 (6 bases). Trimming removed 3 bases at V and 1 base at J, with 13 bases between. The CDR3 length is 15 residues. CDR1 is LNHDA and CDR2 is SQIVND in the germline V gene (reference sequence). DNA of the CDR3: TGTGCCAGTAGTATCTATGCAGGGGAGTCCTACGAGCAGTACTTC. Translation: CASSIYAGESYEQYF.

This chain's CDR3 is CASSEGERETQYF. CDR3 in DNA: TGTGCCAGCAGTGAAGGGGAGAGAGAGACCCAGTACTTC. The chain recombines TRBV2 with TRBJ2-5, with D perhaps matching TRBD2 (5 bases). V lost 1 base, J lost 4 bases, and 7 bases lay in between. Germline CDR1 SNHLY, CDR2 FYNNEI. The CDR3 spans 13 residues.

The CDR3 DNA is TGTGCCAGCAGCCAGGTCGGGGAAGAGCAGTACTTC. Translated: CASSQVGEEQYF. V and J are TRBV4-2 and TRBJ2-7; the D gene is possibly TRBD2 (5 bases). Trimming removed 3 bases at V and 7 bases at J, with 10 bases between. This CDR3 contains 12 residues. Germline V gives CDR1 LGHNA, CDR2 YNFKEQ.

This chain uses TRBV11-2 with TRBJ2-7; 7 bases are a match to TRBD2. V gave up 1 base and J gave up 5 bases; unmatched junction bases: 5. The V gene's germline CDR1 is SGHAT and CDR2 FQNNGV. This CDR3 region has 14 residues. The CDR3 nucleotides read TGTGCCAGCAGCTTAGGCGGGAGTGTCGACGAGCAGTACTTC. This sequence encodes CASSLGGSVDEQYF.

The chain links TRBV5-8 to TRBJ1-5; D is possibly TRBD1 (6 bases). Germline CDR1 is SGHTS and CDR2 is YDEGEE. The length of the CDR3 is 17 residues. V lost 0 bases, J lost 1 base, and 14 bases lay in between. The CDR3 spells CASSLASGGLSNQPQHF. The CDR3 DNA follows: TGTGCCAGCAGCTTGGCCTCCGGGGGGCTAAGCAATCAGCCCCAGCATTTT.

The DNA for the CDR3 is TGTGCCAGCAGCCACCGGACAGGGGGCTCGGGGCAAGAGACCCAGTACTTC. It is translated as CASSHRTGGSGQETQYF. The chain couples TRBV7-9 to TRBJ2-5; 11 nucleotides match TRBD1. J gave up 2 bases and V 5 bases, and 10 bases lay outside the gene matches. Germline V lookup: CDR1 SEHNR, CDR2 FQNEAQ (reference sequence). CDR3 length equals 17 residues. Looking up the rest from reference TRBV7-9 and TRBJ2-5 gives the full variable domain: DTGVSQNPRHKITKRGQNVTFRCDPISEHNRLYWYRQTLGQGPEFLTYFQNEAQLEKSRLLSDRFSAERPKGSFSTLEIQRTEQGDSAMYLCASSHRTGGSGQETQYFGPGTRLLVL.

This chain connects TRBV5-6 to TRBJ2-1; D may be TRBD2 (5 bases). Germline CDR1 is SGHDT and CDR2 is YYEEEE. The CDR3 has 12 amino acids. The V gene lost 0 bases and the J gene lost 10 bases, with 8 bases spanning the gap. In DNA form, the CDR3 reads TGTGCCAGCAGCTTGGCCTCGGGGGAGCAGTTCTTC. Residues: CASSLASGEQFF.